The following is a TCR beta chain sequence with its context. Its antigen remains unidentified. Germline V gene lookup returns CDR1 MGHRA and CDR2 YSYEKL. CDR3 length: 16 amino acids. Losses at the gene ends were 1 base for V and 0 bases for J; bases not matched to a gene: 6. The data stem from a study of OX40 agonist ivuxolimab in advanced cancers. Study in general: Patients' therapy was ivuxolimab, an antibody that acts as an agonist of OX40 (CD134). The patients received ivuxolimab by intravenous route every 2 weeks at 0.01 to 10 mg/kg. Patients undergoing dose escalation presented with hepatocellular carcinoma, melanoma, renal cell or head and neck cancer. Study-wide results and limits: Partly responding patients at 0.1-3.0 mg/kg showed some of the smallest clonal expansion.

TCRdb's copy holds only in-frame clones and misses some; the assay was immunoSEQ multiplex PCR. The sample yields tens of thousands of clones, roughly 80% seen once. The J gene is TRBJ2-7, the V gene TRBV4-1; 7 nucleotides line up with TRBD1. The sequenced sample was CD4+ or CD8+ T cells sorted from blood, obtained in a trial of the OX40 agonist ivuxolimab. The origin of this receptor is an adult with an advanced solid tumor such as melanoma, head and neck, liver or kidney cancer. CDR3 nucleotides: TGCGCCAGCAGCCAAGCTACGGGACAGTACTCCTACGAGCAGTACTTC. Translating gives CASSQATGQYSYEQYF.